One and the same sample provided the 19 T cell receptor beta chains below, sequenced in a study of cytomegalovirus exposure and HLA in healthy donors. The PCR was carried out with 60 Vbeta primers and 13 Jbeta primers. The repertoire was sequenced with immunoSEQ multiplex PCR; TCRdb's copy has only in-frame clones and lacks some. The data contain about 100,000 clones, roughly three quarters of them singletons. Sequencing used PBMCs. These receptors were taken from a man aged 40-50 years in good health and CMV-seronegative.

The J gene is TRBJ2-1, the V gene TRBV9; 7 bases align to TRBD1. The CDR3 length is 15 residues. J lost 7 bases, V lost 1 base, and 8 bases had no gene match. Germline V gives CDR1 SGDLS, CDR2 YYNGEE. Here the CDR3 reads CASSVRQGHSNEQFF. CDR3 nucleotides: TGTGCCAGCAGCGTACGACAGGGACACAGTAATGAGCAGTTCTTC.

The rearrangement joins TRBV18 to TRBJ2-1, with TRBD2 matching 10 bases. CDR3 size: 16 residues. The germline V gene has CDR1 KGHSH and CDR2 LQKENI. Germline trimming cut 0 bases from V and 6 bases from J; bases unmatched to any gene: 5. The CDR3 DNA follows: TGTGCCAGCTCACCACCAAGCGGGGGGGCCTTCAATGAGCAGTTCTTC. It yields the protein CASSPPSGGAFNEQFF. The full variable domain, in which reference TRBV18 and TRBJ2-1 provide the parts outside the CDR3, is NAGVMQNPRHLVRRRGQEARLRCSPMKGHSHVYWYRQLPEEGLKFMVYLQKENIIDESGMPKERFSAEFPKEGPSILRIQQVVRGDSAAYFCASSPPSGGAFNEQFFGPGTRLTVL.

V is TRBV18 and J is TRBJ2-5, with D possibly matching TRBD1 (6 bases). CDR1 and CDR2 (germline): KGHSH, LQKENI. V was clipped by 5 bases and J by 0 bases, with 10 bases between them. This CDR3 has 14 amino acids. The CDR3 reads CASSNTGNQETQYF. CDR3 sequence (DNA): TGTGCCAGCTCAAATACAGGGAACCAAGAGACCCAGTACTTC.

The chain carries TRBV19 and TRBJ1-6, with 9 bases aligning to TRBD1. The V gene end was trimmed by 6 bases and the J gene end by 4 bases; junction bases not matched to a gene: 10. This CDR3 is 17 amino acids long. The germline V gene has CDR1 LNHDA and CDR2 SQIVND (reference sequence). The CDR3: CASRNPGQGTYNSPLHF. The CDR3 DNA reads TGTGCCAGTAGGAATCCGGGACAGGGTACATATAATTCACCCCTCCACTTT. Looking up the rest from reference TRBV19 and TRBJ1-6 gives the full variable domain: DGGITQSPKYLFRKEGQNVTLSCEQNLNHDAMYWYRQDPGQGLRLIYYSQIVNDFQKGDIAEGYSVSREKKESFPLTVTSAQKNPTAFYLCASRNPGQGTYNSPLHFGNGTRLTVT.

The genes are TRBV7-3 and TRBJ2-5, with D perhaps matching TRBD1 (6 bases). V lost 5 bases, J lost 2 bases, and 15 bases lay in between. This CDR3 has 15 amino acids. Germline CDR1 is SGHTA and CDR2 is FQGTGA. CDR3 DNA sequence: TGTGCCAGCAGCGCCTTCGGGACAACTCAAGAGACCCAGTACTTC. Encoded protein: CASSAFGTTQETQYF.

This chain uses TRBV7-8 with TRBJ1-2, with a weak D call TRBD1 (6 bases). The CDR3 sequence is 14 residues long. Germline CDR1 reads SGHVS; CDR2 reads FQNEAQ. V was cut by 5 bases and J by 4 bases, with 14 bases left in between. CDR3 sequence reads: CASSQDSLPYGYTF. CDR3 nucleotides: TGTGCCAGCAGCCAGGACAGCCTCCCCTATGGCTACACCTTC.

The chain links TRBV6-1 to TRBJ1-1; a weak D match, TRBD1 (6 bases). CDR1 is MNHNS and CDR2 is SASEGT in the germline V gene. V was shortened by 3 bases and J by 0 bases, with 11 bases between the two germline ends. The CDR3 is made up of 15 amino acids. The CDR3 spells CASSDVQGLNTEAFF. CDR3 DNA: TGTGCCAGCAGTGACGTACAGGGATTGAACACTGAAGCTTTCTTT.

The rearrangement joins TRBV18 to TRBJ1-1, with D possibly TRBD1 on 5 matching bases. Germline-derived CDR1 and CDR2 are KGHSH and LQKENI. The CDR3 runs 12 residues. V dropped 3 bases and J dropped 11 bases, with 13 bases sitting between them. CDR3 in DNA: TGTGCCAGCTCACCCCCATCCGGGGGGGCTTTCTTT. This gives the protein CASSPPSGGAFF.

The V call is TRBV30, the J call TRBJ2-7, with a possible D match to TRBD2 (5 bases). This CDR3 spans 12 amino acids. Germline V lookup: CDR1 GTSNPN, CDR2 SVGIG (reference sequence). V dropped 5 bases and J dropped 1 base, with 9 bases sitting between them. The CDR3 here is CAWETGSYEQYF. The CDR3 DNA follows: TGTGCCTGGGAGACGGGATCCTACGAGCAGTACTTC.

In regard to this clone: The sample holds other DNA sequences that translate to the same CDR3. The gene calls are TRBV18 and TRBJ1-1; D gene unclear. V lost 3 bases, J lost 0 bases, and 5 bases lay in between. CDR1 and CDR2 from the germline V gene are KGHSH and LQKENI. The CDR3 consists of 13 residues. The CDR3 DNA reads TGTGCCAGCTCACCTTCCTTGAACACTGAAGCTTTCTTT. This sequence encodes CASSPSLNTEAFF.

The V call is TRBV5-1, the J call TRBJ1-2; TRBD1 is a possible D gene (5 bases). Germline V lookup: CDR1 SGHRS, CDR2 YFSETQ. Trimming removed 2 bases at V and 4 bases at J, with 9 bases between. This CDR3 region has 13 residues. Here the CDR3 reads CASSFDSGYGYTF. For the CDR3, the DNA is TGCGCCAGCAGCTTCGACAGTGGCTATGGCTACACCTTC.

This clone was observed a few times. This chain links TRBV5-6 with TRBJ1-2; D not certain. Germline V gene data show CDR1 as SGHDT and CDR2 as YYEEEE. The V end lost 0 bases, the J end lost 6 bases, and 9 bases lay between the germline ends. This CDR3 contains 13 residues. The CDR3 loop is CASSLERPDGYTF. Here the CDR3 DNA reads TGTGCCAGCAGCTTGGAGCGGCCTGATGGCTACACCTTC.

V gene TRBV25-1 combines with J gene TRBJ1-1; perhaps TRBD1 as D (5 bases). Germline V gives CDR1 MGHDK, CDR2 SYGVNS. V was cut by 4 bases and J by 4 bases, with 16 bases left in between. CDR3 length: 15 amino acids. CDR3 residues: CASSAPAGKSTEAFF. In DNA form, the CDR3 reads TGTGCCAGCAGTGCCCCCGCAGGGAAGAGCACTGAAGCTTTCTTT.

The rearrangement uses TRBV28 and TRBJ1-2; D unresolved. Deletions cut 7 bases from V and 2 bases from J, with 23 bases between. The CDR3 is made up of 17 amino acids. Germline V gene lookup returns CDR1 MDHEN and CDR2 SYDVKM. For the CDR3, the DNA is TGTGCCAGCAATCCCGAGGGTGCGGTAGGAAAGAACTATGGCTACACCTTC. Residues: CASNPEGAVGKNYGYTF.

The J gene is TRBJ1-1, the V gene TRBV1; the D call TRBD1 from the table was never checked on the DNA. TRBV1 is shown as a pseudogene. The CDR3 has 16 residues. The CDR3, as DNA: TGCACCAGCAGCCAAGGTCTGGGACAAATGAACACTGAAGCTTTCTTT. Residues: CTSSQGLGQMNTEAFF.

The chain recombines TRBV5-8 with TRBJ1-5; TRBD1 might be the D (6 bases). The V gene lost 0 bases and the J gene lost 4 bases, with 11 bases spanning the gap. Germline V gives CDR1 SGHTS, CDR2 YDEGEE. The CDR3 loop spans 15 amino acids. CDR3 sequence reads: CASSLGVTGNQPQHF. DNA for the CDR3: TGTGCCAGCAGCTTGGGGGTCACAGGGAATCAGCCCCAGCATTTT.

The chain combines TRBV30 with TRBJ1-6; 8 positions agree with TRBD1. Germline trimming cut 5 bases from V and 8 bases from J; bases unmatched to any gene: 11. Per germline, CDR1 GTSNPN and CDR2 SVGIG (reference sequence). This CDR3 contains 15 residues. The CDR3 DNA is TGTGCCTGGGAGGTCGGCGGACAGGGACATTCACCCCTCCACTTT. Protein: CAWEVGGQGHSPLHF.

The rearrangement links TRBV7-9 to TRBJ1-5, with 9 positions matching TRBD1. In germline, CDR1 is SEHNR, CDR2 FQNEAQ (reference sequence). The CDR3 extends over 17 amino acids. V was clipped by 5 bases and J by 7 bases; unmatched bases: 15. The chain's CDR3 is CASSPSGTGRIGQPQHF. In nucleotides, the CDR3 is TGTGCCAGCAGCCCCAGTGGGACAGGGAGAATAGGGCAGCCCCAGCATTTT.

This clone was counted only a few times. The chain has TRBV28 and TRBJ2-3; 9 nucleotides line up with TRBD2. In germline, CDR1 is MDHEN, CDR2 SYDVKM. J was trimmed by 0 bases and V by 6 bases; bases with no gene match: 13. This CDR3 has 18 residues. Here the CDR3 DNA reads TGTGCCAGCAGGGACCTAGCGGGGTCAACTCGAAGCACAGATACGCAGTATTTT. It yields the protein CASRDLAGSTRSTDTQYF. The full variable domain, its missing parts supplied by reference TRBV28 and TRBJ2-3, is DVKVTQSSRYLVKRTGEKVFLECVQDMDHENMFWYRQDPGLGLRLIYFSYDVKMKEKGDIPEGYSVSREKKERFSLILESASTNQTSMYLCASRDLAGSTRSTDTQYFGPGTRLTVL.